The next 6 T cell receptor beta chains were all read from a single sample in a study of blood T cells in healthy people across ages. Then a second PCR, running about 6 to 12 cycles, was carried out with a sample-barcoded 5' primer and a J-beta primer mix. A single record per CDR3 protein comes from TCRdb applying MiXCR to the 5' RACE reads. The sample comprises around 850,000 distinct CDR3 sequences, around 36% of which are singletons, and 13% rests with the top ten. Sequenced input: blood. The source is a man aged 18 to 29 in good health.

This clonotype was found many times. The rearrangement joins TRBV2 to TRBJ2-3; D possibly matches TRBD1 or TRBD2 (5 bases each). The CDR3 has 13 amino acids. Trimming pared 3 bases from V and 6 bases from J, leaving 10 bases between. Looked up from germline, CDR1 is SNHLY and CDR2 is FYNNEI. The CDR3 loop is CASSDGTGDTQYF. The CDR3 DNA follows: TGTGCCAGCAGTGATGGGACCGGGGATACGCAGTATTTT.

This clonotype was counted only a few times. CDR3 nucleotides: TGTGCCAGCAAAAAGCGGGGGTTAGGCAATGAGCAGTTCTTC. Translating gives CASKKRGLGNEQFF. The J gene is TRBJ2-1, the V gene TRBV7-8; 8 nucleotides match TRBD2. V lost 7 bases, J lost 6 bases, and 8 bases stayed unmatched. The CDR3 is made up of 14 amino acids. Germline values: CDR1 SGHVS, CDR2 FQNEAQ.

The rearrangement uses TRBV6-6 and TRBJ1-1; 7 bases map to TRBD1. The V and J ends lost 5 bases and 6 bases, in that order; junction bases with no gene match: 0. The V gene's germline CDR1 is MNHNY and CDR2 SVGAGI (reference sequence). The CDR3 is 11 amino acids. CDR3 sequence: CASSDRAEAFF. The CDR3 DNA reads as TGTGCCAGCAGTGACAGGGCTGAAGCTTTCTTT.

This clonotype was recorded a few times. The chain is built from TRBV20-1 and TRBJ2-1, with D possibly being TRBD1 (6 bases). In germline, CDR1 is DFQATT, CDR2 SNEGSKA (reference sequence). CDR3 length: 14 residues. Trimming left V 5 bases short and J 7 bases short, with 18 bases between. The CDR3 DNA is TGCAGTGCTTTTAACCCGGGACAAGGGAATGAGCAGTTCTTC. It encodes CSAFNPGQGNEQFF.

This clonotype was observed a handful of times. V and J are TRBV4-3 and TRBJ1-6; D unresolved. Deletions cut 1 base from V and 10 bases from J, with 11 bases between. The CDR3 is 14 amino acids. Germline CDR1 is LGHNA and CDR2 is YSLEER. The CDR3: CASSQVAGNSPLHF. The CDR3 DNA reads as TGCGCCAGCAGCCAAGTAGCCGGAAACTCACCCCTCCACTTT.

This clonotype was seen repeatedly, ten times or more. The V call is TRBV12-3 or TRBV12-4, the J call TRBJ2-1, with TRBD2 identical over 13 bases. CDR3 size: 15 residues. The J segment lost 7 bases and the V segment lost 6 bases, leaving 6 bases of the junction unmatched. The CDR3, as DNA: TGTGCCAGCAGCCCGACTAGCGGGGGGCGGAATGAGCAGTTCTTC. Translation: CASSPTSGGRNEQFF.